This T cell receptor beta chain is drawn from a study of T cell clonotyping in hematopoietic cell transplantation. Study-wide results and caveats: Pathologically expanded recipient clonotypes increased progressively from day 30 to day 180 as diversity fell. Higher Inverse Simpson Index values in graft donor and pretransplant recipient predicted broader posttransplant TCR diversity.

Germline CDR1 reads GTSNPN; CDR2 reads SVGIG (reference sequence). This CDR3 has 15 amino acids. Trimming took 2 bases from V and 4 from J, leaving 17 bases between them. Sequencing was performed with immunoSEQ multiplex PCR; in TCRdb, only in-frame clones are kept and a portion is missing. The sample carries roughly 37,000 clones, 88% recorded once. Points on this clone: What it binds is not known.

Sequencing was performed on peripheral blood mononuclear cells. The chain couples TRBV30 to TRBJ1-2, with D unresolved. The TCR originated in a woman between 40 and 55 years old in good health. Some clones in this sample may be carry-over from other donors' samples. The CDR3 sequence is CAWSPDSAILYGYTF. The CDR3 region has the DNA TGTGCCTGGAGTCCCGATTCTGCGATCCTCTATGGCTACACCTTC.